A selection of T cell receptor beta chains follows, all from one sample in a study of spatial heterogeneity in lung cancer. TCRdb re-called the 5' RACE reads with MiXCR, one entry per CDR3 protein. This table holds 45,000 to 65,000 distinct CDR3 sequences, around 6.7% found once. Here the sequenced sample was PBMCs, taken at surgery. The source of these receptors is a female donor with early-stage non-small cell lung cancer. The CDR3 runs from the conserved cysteine through the conserved F or W. Fields, in order: clone size, V gene, J gene, D gene, CDR3 DNA, CDR3 protein. The D gene is left open where the match is weak. Expanded clones get a size class; other rows say once, few or many, or leave the size out.

size: few
V: TRBV28
J: TRBJ2-7
D: TRBD1
DNA: TGTGCCAGCACCCCCGGACAGGGGGGCTACGAGCAGTACTTC
CDR3: CASTPGQGGYEQYF

size: NA
V: TRBV29-1
J: TRBJ1-2
D: NA
DNA: TGCAGCGTTGAAGAGGGGGGCGGCTATGGCTACACCTTC
CDR3: CSVEEGGGYGYTF

size: NA
V: TRBV5-1
J: TRBJ1-4
D: NA
DNA: TGCGCCAGCAGCTCTCACCGAGGGGATGAAAAACTGTTTTTT
CDR3: CASSSHRGDEKLFF

size: many
V: TRBV29-1
J: TRBJ1-2
D: TRBD1
DNA: TGCAGCGCCCTGACAGGGTATGAGGATGGCTACACCTTC
CDR3: CSALTGYEDGYTF

size: many
V: TRBV11-1
J: TRBJ2-3
D: NA
DNA: TGTGCCAGCAGCTTCTCGAGATCAGATACGCAGTATTTT
CDR3: CASSFSRSDTQYF

size: few
V: TRBV7-2
J: TRBJ2-3
D: NA
DNA: TGTGCCAGCAGCTTAGGGCTACTATTAGGAGATACGCAGTATTTT
CDR3: CASSLGLLLGDTQYF

size: many
V: TRBV4-2
J: TRBJ2-2
D: NA
DNA: TGTGCCAGCAGCCAAGATATGCCCGACACCGGGGAGCTGTTTTTT
CDR3: CASSQDMPDTGELFF

size: many
V: TRBV29-1
J: TRBJ2-5
D: NA
DNA: TGCAGCGTTGCGGGCAGGGTCCGGCAAGAGACCCAGTACTTC
CDR3: CSVAGRVRQETQYF

size: few
V: TRBV28
J: TRBJ1-5
D: TRBD1
DNA: TGTGCCAGCAGTTTCGAGAAGGGACAGGGGTACAATCAGCCCCAGCATTTT
CDR3: CASSFEKGQGYNQPQHF

size: NA
V: TRBV11-2
J: TRBJ1-1
D: NA
DNA: TGTGCCAGCAGCTTGGGCCGAATGAACACTGAAGCTTTCTTT
CDR3: CASSLGRMNTEAFF

size: few
V: TRBV3-1
J: TRBJ2-1
D: NA
DNA: TGTGCCAGCAGCCAAGCTCCCCGGGGGATCGGCTCCTACAATGAGCAGTTCTTC
CDR3: CASSQAPRGIGSYNEQFF

size: many
V: TRBV30
J: TRBJ1-1
D: NA
DNA: TGTGCCTGGAGTACGGACCCTAACACTGAAGCTTTCTTT
CDR3: CAWSTDPNTEAFF

size: many
V: TRBV11-2
J: TRBJ2-7
D: TRBD1
DNA: TGTGCCAGCAGCCACACAGGGGCGTCCTACGAGCAGTACTTC
CDR3: CASSHTGASYEQYF

size: many
V: TRBV4-1
J: TRBJ1-5
D: NA
DNA: TGCGCCAGCAGCCAAATACAGGGAAATCAGCCCCAGCATTTT
CDR3: CASSQIQGNQPQHF

size: many
V: TRBV11-2
J: TRBJ2-1
D: TRBD2
DNA: TGTGCCAGCAGCCTGAGCGGGGGGGTGTTAAATGAGCAGTTCTTC
CDR3: CASSLSGGVLNEQFF

size: many
V: TRBV2
J: TRBJ1-1
D: TRBD1
DNA: TGTGCCAGCAGTGAGCAGGGGGCGCCGAACACTGAAGCTTTCTTT
CDR3: CASSEQGAPNTEAFF

size: many
V: TRBV7-2
J: TRBJ2-2
D: NA
DNA: TGTGCCAGCAGCCCCATGTCCGGGGAGCTGTTTTTT
CDR3: CASSPMSGELFF

size: many
V: TRBV5-1
J: TRBJ2-7
D: TRBD2
DNA: TGCGCCAGCAGCCGGGAGGCCATCTACGAGCAGTACTTC
CDR3: CASSREAIYEQYF

size: many
V: TRBV11-2
J: TRBJ2-1
D: NA
DNA: TGTGCCAGCAGACCCCGGGGATCCCGGAACAATGAGCAGTTCTTC
CDR3: CASRPRGSRNNEQFF

size: few
V: TRBV20-1
J: TRBJ2-5
D: NA
DNA: TGCAGTGCTAGGGAACCGGCCCGGGAGACCCAGTACTTC
CDR3: CSAREPARETQYF

size: few
V: TRBV7-6
J: TRBJ2-2
D: TRBD1
DNA: TGTGCCAGCAGCACACAACAGGGGGCCACCGGGGAGCTGTTTTTT
CDR3: CASSTQQGATGELFF

size: few
V: TRBV6-5
J: TRBJ2-1
D: NA
DNA: TGTGCCAGCAGTTACGGGACAAACAATGAGCAGTTCTTC
CDR3: CASSYGTNNEQFF

size: many
V: TRBV7-8
J: TRBJ2-5
D: NA
DNA: TGTGCCAGCAGCTCCCTGCGAGAGACCCAGTACTTC
CDR3: CASSSLRETQYF

size: many
V: TRBV29-1
J: TRBJ2-2
D: NA
DNA: TGCAGCGTCGACACGGGTCGGGGAAACACCGGGGAGCTGTTTTTT
CDR3: CSVDTGRGNTGELFF

size: many
V: TRBV20-1
J: TRBJ2-1
D: TRBD2
DNA: TGCAGTGCCCCCCGGCTAGCGGGGGGGTACAATGAGCAGTTCTTC
CDR3: CSAPRLAGGYNEQFF

size: few
V: TRBV20-1
J: TRBJ2-7
D: TRBD2
DNA: TGCAGTGCCCACGCGATGGGGAGGGCCACCTACGAGCAGCACTTC
CDR3: CSAHAMGRATYEQHF

size: many
V: TRBV28
J: TRBJ1-1
D: TRBD1
DNA: TGTGCCAGCAGTATACAGGGGGCTAACACTGAAGCTTTCTTT
CDR3: CASSIQGANTEAFF

size: NA
V: TRBV6-6
J: TRBJ1-1
D: NA
DNA: TGTGCCAGCAGTTACTACGCCGGTGAAGCTTTCTTT
CDR3: CASSYYAGEAFF

size: few
V: TRBV10-3
J: TRBJ2-3
D: TRBD1
DNA: TGTGTCGCCCGACAGGGGATTGGGACAGATACGCAGTATTTT
CDR3: CVARQGIGTDTQYF

size: NA
V: TRBV28
J: TRBJ1-1
D: NA
DNA: TGTGCCAGCAGTTTTAGGGGCTGGGGCACTGAAGCTTTCTTT
CDR3: CASSFRGWGTEAFF

size: NA
V: TRBV20-1
J: TRBJ2-7
D: NA
DNA: TGCAGTGCGTGGGACGGGAGCTCCTACGAGCAGTACTTC
CDR3: CSAWDGSSYEQYF

size: few
V: TRBV29-1
J: TRBJ2-5
D: NA
DNA: TGCAGCGTTGTCCTGGGGGATACAGAGACCCAGTACTTC
CDR3: CSVVLGDTETQYF

size: many
V: TRBV2
J: TRBJ1-6
D: NA
DNA: TGTGCCAGCACGGGCTTGGGATATAGATCACCCCTCCACTTT
CDR3: CASTGLGYRSPLHF